This T cell receptor beta chain was recorded in a study of cytomegalovirus exposure and HLA in healthy donors. On this clone: What it recognizes is unknown.

Study results and caveats: As a later analysis showed, several of the most significant clusters appeared to be linked to common viral pathogens. In the analysis, some V segments, TRBV6-2 and TRBV6-3 included, were excluded as indistinguishable.

The PCR used 60 Vbeta and 13 Jbeta primers. Sequencing used immunoSEQ multiplex PCR; TCRdb keeps in-frame clones, though not all of them. The profile covers roughly 120,000 clones, with about 76% appearing a single time and under 9.5% taken by the ten largest. Germline lookup yields CDR1 SNHLY and CDR2 FYNNEI. Trimming removed 1 base from V and 9 bases from J, with 13 bases in between. The CDR3 has 13 amino acids. The chain uses TRBV2 and TRBJ2-7; a weak D match, TRBD1 (5 bases). The specimen sequenced was PBMCs. The sequence was collected from a man aged 40-50 years in good health and CMV-seronegative. The CDR3 DNA is TGTGCCAGCAGTGAAGAATCAAGGGGTAGGCAGTACTTC. It codes for CASSEESRGRQYF.